A single sample is the source of the 8 T cell receptor beta chains below, sequenced in a study of naive and memory T cell subsets. Two oligonucleotides, mixed equimolar, formed the beta constant-region primer covering TRBC1 and TRBC2. Using its own MiXCR run on the UMI-ligation and nested PCR reads, TCRdb lists one record per CDR3 protein. The repertoire holds around 160,000 distinct CDR3 sequences, approximately 17% seen once, with about 0.14% in the top ten. The source material was naive CD4+ T cells from blood. The receptors were sampled from a human donor in good health.

This clonotype has ten or more counts. This rearrangement joins TRBV6-5 to TRBJ2-5; TRBD2 agrees at 10 bases. Germline V lookup: CDR1 MNHEY, CDR2 SVGAGI. V lost 0 bases to trimming and J lost 4 bases; unmatched junction nucleotides: 8. The CDR3 has 17 amino acids. The CDR3 nucleotides read TGTGCCAGCAGTTACTCGAAAGCTAGCGGGAGCCGAGAGACCCAGTACTTC. Residues: CASSYSKASGSRETQYF.

This clonotype was observed many times. V usage is TRBV20-1 and J usage is TRBJ2-1, with TRBD2 identical over 9 bases. The CDR3 extends over 14 amino acids. V trimming: 5 bases; J trimming: 0 bases; junction bases outside the gene matches: 2. Germline V gene data show CDR1 as DFQATT and CDR2 as SNEGSKA (reference sequence). CDR3 sequence: CSAYSGSSYNEQFF. In DNA, the CDR3 is TGCAGTGCTTATAGCGGGAGCTCCTACAATGAGCAGTTCTTC.

V gene TRBV7-9 combines with J gene TRBJ1-1; D ambiguous. Trimming left V 2 bases short and J 0 bases short, with 19 bases between. Germline V CDR1 and CDR2: SEHNR, FQNEAQ (reference sequence). The CDR3 extends over 18 amino acids. DNA of the CDR3: TGTGCCAGCAGCTTAAATTACGCTGCTGGAGGGATGAACACTGAAGCTTTCTTT. It specifies CASSLNYAAGGMNTEAFF.

This clonotype came up a few times. The CDR3 DNA reads as TGTGCCAGCAGCTTAGACCTGCCGGGGGGGGCCCGGGGCTACGAGCAGTACTTC. Translation: CASSLDLPGGARGYEQYF. The gene calls are TRBV5-4 and TRBJ2-7; 8 bases line up with TRBD2. Per the germline V gene, CDR1 is SGHNT and CDR2 is YYREEE (reference sequence). V shed 2 bases, J shed 3 bases, and the junction held 16 bases outside the gene matches. The CDR3 has 18 residues.

The chain couples TRBV7-2 to TRBJ2-5; D gene unclear. Trimming pared 3 bases from V and 2 bases from J, leaving 7 bases between. The length of the CDR3 is 13 residues. CDR1 is SGHTA and CDR2 is FQGNSA in the germline V gene. The CDR3, as DNA: TGTGCCAGCAGCTTGAGTTCGCAAGAGACCCAGTACTTC. Translated, it gives CASSLSSQETQYF.

A few counts support this clonotype. The chain links TRBV4-1 to TRBJ2-3; D ambiguous. The ends were cut back, 1 base at V and 5 bases at J, with 10 bases in the middle. The CDR3 length is 14 residues. Germline assignment: CDR1 MGHRA and CDR2 YSYEKL. The CDR3 loop is CASSQVGPGDTQYF. In DNA form, the CDR3 reads TGCGCCAGCAGCCAAGTTGGCCCGGGAGATACGCAGTATTTT.

This clonotype showed up just a few times. The chain couples TRBV20-1 to TRBJ2-1; no clear D gene. The V end was cut by 3 bases, the J end by 4 bases, with 16 bases between. The V gene's germline CDR1 is DFQATT and CDR2 SNEGSKA (reference sequence). This CDR3 region has 15 residues. CDR3 loop: CSASDRKLIYNEQFF. CDR3 DNA sequence: TGCAGTGCTAGTGACCGCAAATTAATATACAATGAGCAGTTCTTC.

This clonotype was recorded many times. The genes are TRBV12-3 or TRBV12-4 and TRBJ2-7, with TRBD1 as a possible D gene (7 bases). The CDR3 spans 14 residues. The V end was cut by 2 bases, the J end by 10 bases, with 18 bases between. This CDR3 is CASSLLAGGSSQYF. DNA of the CDR3: TGTGCCAGCAGTTTACTTGCAGGGGGGTCATCCCAGTACTTC.